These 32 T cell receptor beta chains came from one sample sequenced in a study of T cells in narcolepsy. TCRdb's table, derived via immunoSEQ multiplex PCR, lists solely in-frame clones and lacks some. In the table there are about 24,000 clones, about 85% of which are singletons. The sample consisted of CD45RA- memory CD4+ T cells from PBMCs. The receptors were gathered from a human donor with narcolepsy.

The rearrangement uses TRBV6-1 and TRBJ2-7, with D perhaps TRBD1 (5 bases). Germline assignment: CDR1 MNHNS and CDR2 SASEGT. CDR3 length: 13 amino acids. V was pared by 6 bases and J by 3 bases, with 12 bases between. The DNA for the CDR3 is TGTGCCAGCAGCAGGGCTTGGGACTACGAGCAGTACTTC. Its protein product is CASSRAWDYEQYF.

DNA for the CDR3: TGTGCCAGCGGTGGGACAGGGGGGTACGAGCAGTACTTC. Translated: CASGGTGGYEQYF. The chain joins TRBV2 to TRBJ2-7; 11 bases line up with TRBD1. The CDR3 consists of 13 residues. Losses at the gene ends were 8 bases for V and 4 bases for J; bases not matched to a gene: 4. The germline V gene encodes CDR1 SNHLY and CDR2 FYNNEI.

The CDR3 sequence is CASSLAGGTSSGNTIYF. For the CDR3, the DNA is TGCGCCAGCAGCTTGGCCGGGGGGACGAGCTCTGGAAACACCATATATTTT. The rearrangement uses TRBV5-1 and TRBJ1-3; maybe TRBD1 (5 bases). The CDR3 extends over 17 amino acids. Germline V gene lookup returns CDR1 SGHRS and CDR2 YFSETQ. Trimming cost V 0 bases and J 0 bases, with 13 bases left between them.

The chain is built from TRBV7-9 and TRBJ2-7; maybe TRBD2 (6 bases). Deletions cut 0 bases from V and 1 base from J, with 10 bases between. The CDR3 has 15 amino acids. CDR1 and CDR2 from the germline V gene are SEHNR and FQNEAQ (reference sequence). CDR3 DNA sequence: TGTGCCAGCAGCTTAGCGGGAGGTCTTTCCTACGAGCAGTACTTC. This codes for CASSLAGGLSYEQYF. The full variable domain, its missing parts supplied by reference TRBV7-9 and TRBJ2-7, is DTGVSQNPRHKITKRGQNVTFRCDPISEHNRLYWYRQTLGQGPEFLTYFQNEAQLEKSRLLSDRFSAERPKGSFSTLEIQRTEQGDSAMYLCASSLAGGLSYEQYFGPGTRLTVT.

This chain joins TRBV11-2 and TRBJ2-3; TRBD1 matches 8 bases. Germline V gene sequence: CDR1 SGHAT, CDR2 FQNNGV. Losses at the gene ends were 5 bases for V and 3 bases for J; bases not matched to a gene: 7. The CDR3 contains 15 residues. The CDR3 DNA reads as TGTGCCAGCAGCCCATGGACAGGGTCTACAGATACGCAGTATTTT. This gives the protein CASSPWTGSTDTQYF.

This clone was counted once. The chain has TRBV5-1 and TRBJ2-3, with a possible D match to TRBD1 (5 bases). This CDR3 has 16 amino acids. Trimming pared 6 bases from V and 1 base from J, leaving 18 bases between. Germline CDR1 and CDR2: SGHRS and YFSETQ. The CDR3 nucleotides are TGCGCCAGCACCCAGGGAAGGGATAGGGGCACAGATACGCAGTATTTT. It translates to CASTQGRDRGTDTQYF.

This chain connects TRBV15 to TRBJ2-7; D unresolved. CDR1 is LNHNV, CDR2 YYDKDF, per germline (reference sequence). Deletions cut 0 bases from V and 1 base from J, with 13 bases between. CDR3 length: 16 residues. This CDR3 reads CATSREFGVNSYEQYF. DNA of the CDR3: TGTGCCACCAGCAGAGAGTTTGGAGTAAATTCCTACGAGCAGTACTTC. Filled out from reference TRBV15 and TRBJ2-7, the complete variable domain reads DAMVIQNPRYQVTQFGKPVTLSCSQTLNHNVMYWYQQKSSQAPKLLFHYYDKDFNNEADTPDNFQSRRPNTSFCFLDIRSPGLGDTAMYLCATSREFGVNSYEQYFGPGTRLTVT.

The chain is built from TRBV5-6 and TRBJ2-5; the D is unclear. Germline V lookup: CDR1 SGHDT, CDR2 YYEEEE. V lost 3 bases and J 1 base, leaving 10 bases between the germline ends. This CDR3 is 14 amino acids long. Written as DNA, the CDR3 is TGTGCCAGCAGCTCCTGGAGTACCCAAGAGACCCAGTACTTC. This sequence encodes CASSSWSTQETQYF.

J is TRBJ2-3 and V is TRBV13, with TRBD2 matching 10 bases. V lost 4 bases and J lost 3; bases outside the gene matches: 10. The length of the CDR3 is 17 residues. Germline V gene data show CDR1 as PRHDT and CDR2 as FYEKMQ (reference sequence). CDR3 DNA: TGTGCCAGCAGCTCCAAGAGCGGGAGGGCCGGAACAGATACGCAGTATTTT. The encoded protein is CASSSKSGRAGTDTQYF. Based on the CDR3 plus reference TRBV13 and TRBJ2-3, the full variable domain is AAGVIQSPRHLIKEKRETATLKCYPIPRHDTVYWYQQGPGQDPQFLISFYEKMQSDKGSIPDRFSAQQFSDYHSELNMSSLELGDSALYFCASSSKSGRAGTDTQYFGPGTRLTVL.

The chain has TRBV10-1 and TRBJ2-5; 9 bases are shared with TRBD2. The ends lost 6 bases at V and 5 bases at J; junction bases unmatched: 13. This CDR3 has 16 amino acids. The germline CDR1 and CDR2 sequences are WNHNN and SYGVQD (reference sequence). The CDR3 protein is CASRGTSCHRAETQYF. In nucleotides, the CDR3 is TGCGCCAGCAGGGGGACTAGCTGTCACCGCGCCGAGACCCAGTACTTC.

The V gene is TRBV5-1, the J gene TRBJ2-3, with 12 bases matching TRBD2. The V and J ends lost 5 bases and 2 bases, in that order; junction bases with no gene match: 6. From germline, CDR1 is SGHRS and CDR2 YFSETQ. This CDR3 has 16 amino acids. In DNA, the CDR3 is TGCGCCAGCAGTTATCGGACTAGCGGGAACACAGATACGCAGTATTTT. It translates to CASSYRTSGNTDTQYF. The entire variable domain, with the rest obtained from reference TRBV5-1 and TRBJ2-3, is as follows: KAGVTQTPRYLIKTRGQQVTLSCSPISGHRSVSWYQQTPGQGLQFLFEYFSETQRNKGNFPGRFSGRQFSNSRSEMNVSTLELGDSALYLCASSYRTSGNTDTQYFGPGTRLTVL.

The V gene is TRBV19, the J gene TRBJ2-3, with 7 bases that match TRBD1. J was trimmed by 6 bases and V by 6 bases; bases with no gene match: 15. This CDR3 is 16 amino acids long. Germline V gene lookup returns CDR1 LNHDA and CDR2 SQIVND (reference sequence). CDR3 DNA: TGTGCCAGTAGCCAACTCCGGGACAGAGGGCGGGATACGCAGTATTTT. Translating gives CASSQLRDRGRDTQYF.

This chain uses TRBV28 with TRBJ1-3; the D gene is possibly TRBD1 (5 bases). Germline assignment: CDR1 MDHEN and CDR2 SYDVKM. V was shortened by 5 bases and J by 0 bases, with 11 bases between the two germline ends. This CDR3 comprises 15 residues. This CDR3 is CASSRRTSSGNTIYF. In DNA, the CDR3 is TGTGCCAGCAGTCGCCGGACAAGCTCTGGAAACACCATATATTTT.

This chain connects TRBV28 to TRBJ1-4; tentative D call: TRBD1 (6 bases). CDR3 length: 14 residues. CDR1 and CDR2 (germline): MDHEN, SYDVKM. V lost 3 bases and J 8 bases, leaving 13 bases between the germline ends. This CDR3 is CASSLAGAKEKLFF. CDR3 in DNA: TGTGCCAGCAGTTTGGCAGGGGCGAAAGAAAAACTGTTTTTT.

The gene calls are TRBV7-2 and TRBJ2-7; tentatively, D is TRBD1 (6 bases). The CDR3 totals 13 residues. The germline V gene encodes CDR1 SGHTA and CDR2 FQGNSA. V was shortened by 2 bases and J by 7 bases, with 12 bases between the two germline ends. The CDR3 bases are TGTGCCAGCAGCTTACCAGGGGCGCGAGAGCAGTACTTC. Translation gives CASSLPGAREQYF. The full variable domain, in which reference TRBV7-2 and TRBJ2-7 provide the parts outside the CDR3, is GAGVSQSPSNKVTEKGKDVELRCDPISGHTALYWYRQSLGQGLEFLIYFQGNSAPDKSGLPSDRFSAERTGGSVSTLTIQRTQQEDSAVYLCASSLPGAREQYFGPGTRLTVT.

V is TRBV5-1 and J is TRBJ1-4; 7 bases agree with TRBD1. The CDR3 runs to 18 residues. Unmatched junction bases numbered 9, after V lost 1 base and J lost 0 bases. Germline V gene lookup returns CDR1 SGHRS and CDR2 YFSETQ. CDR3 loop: CASSLISGQSATNEKLFF. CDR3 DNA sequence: TGCGCCAGCAGCTTGATATCGGGACAGTCTGCAACTAATGAAAAACTGTTTTTT.

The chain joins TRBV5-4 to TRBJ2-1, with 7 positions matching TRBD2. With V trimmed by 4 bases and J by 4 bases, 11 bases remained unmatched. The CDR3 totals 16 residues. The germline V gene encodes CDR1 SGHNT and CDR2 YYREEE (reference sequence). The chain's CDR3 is CASSPTAGEVYNEQFF. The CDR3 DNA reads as TGTGCCAGCAGCCCTACTGCGGGGGAGGTGTACAATGAGCAGTTCTTC.

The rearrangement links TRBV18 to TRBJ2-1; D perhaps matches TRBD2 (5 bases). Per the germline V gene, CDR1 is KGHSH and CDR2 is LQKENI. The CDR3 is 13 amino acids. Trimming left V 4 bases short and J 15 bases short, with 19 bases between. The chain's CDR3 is CASSLTGNPRRFF. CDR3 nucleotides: TGTGCCAGCTCACTCACCGGGAACCCCAGACGGTTCTTC.

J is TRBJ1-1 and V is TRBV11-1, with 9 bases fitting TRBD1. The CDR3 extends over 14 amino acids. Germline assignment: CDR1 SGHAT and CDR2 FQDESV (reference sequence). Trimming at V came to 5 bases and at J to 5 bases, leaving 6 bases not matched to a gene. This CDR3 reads CASSTGQGKTEAFF. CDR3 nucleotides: TGTGCCAGCAGCACGGGACAGGGTAAGACTGAAGCTTTCTTT. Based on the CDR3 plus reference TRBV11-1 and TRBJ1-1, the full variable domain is EAEVAQSPRYKITEKSQAVAFWCDPISGHATLYWYRQILGQGPELLVQFQDESVVDDSQLPKDRFSAERLKGVDSTLKIQPAELGDSAMYLCASSTGQGKTEAFFGQGTRLTVV.

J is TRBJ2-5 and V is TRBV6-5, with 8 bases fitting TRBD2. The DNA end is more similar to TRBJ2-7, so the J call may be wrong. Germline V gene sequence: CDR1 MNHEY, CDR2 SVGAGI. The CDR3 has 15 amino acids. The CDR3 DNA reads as TGTGCCAGCAGTTACTCGGAGCGGGGGATCTACGAGCAGTACTTC. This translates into CASSYSERGIYEQYF.

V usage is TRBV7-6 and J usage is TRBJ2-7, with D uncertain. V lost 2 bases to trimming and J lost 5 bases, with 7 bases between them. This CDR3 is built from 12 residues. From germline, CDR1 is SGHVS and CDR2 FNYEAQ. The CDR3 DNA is TGTGCCAGCAGCTTACTCAGCGACGAGCAGTACTTC. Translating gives CASSLLSDEQYF.

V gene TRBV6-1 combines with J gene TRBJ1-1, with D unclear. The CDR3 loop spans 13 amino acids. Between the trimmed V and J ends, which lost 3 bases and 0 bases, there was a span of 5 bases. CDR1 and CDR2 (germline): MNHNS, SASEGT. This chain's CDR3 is CASSDRMNTEAFF. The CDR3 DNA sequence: TGTGCCAGCAGTGACAGGATGAACACTGAAGCTTTCTTT.

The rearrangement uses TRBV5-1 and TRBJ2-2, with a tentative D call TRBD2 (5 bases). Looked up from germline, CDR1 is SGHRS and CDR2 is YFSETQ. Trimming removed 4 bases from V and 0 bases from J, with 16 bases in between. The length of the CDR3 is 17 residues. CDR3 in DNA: TGCGCCAGCAGCCACTTAGCGCCCGGTACGAACACCGGGGAGCTGTTTTTT. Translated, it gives CASSHLAPGTNTGELFF.

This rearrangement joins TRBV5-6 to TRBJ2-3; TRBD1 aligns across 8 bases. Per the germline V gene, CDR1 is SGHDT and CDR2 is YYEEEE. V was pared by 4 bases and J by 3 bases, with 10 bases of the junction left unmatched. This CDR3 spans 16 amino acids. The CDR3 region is CASSVGTGRWTDTQYF. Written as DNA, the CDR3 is TGTGCCAGCAGCGTTGGGACAGGTCGATGGACAGATACGCAGTATTTT.

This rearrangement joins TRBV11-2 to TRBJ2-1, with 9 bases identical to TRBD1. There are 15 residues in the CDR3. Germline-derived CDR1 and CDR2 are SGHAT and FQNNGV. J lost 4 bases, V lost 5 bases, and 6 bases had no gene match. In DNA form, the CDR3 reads TGTGCCAGCAGCCTTTCGACAGGGGGGTACAATGAGCAGTTCTTC. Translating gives CASSLSTGGYNEQFF.

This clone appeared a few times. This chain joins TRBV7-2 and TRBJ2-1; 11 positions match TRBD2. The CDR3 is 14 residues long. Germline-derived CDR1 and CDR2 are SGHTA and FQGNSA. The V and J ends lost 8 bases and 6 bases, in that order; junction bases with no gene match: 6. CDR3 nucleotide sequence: TGTGCCAGCTGTTTAGCGGGAGGGCCCAATGAGCAGTTCTTC. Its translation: CASCLAGGPNEQFF.

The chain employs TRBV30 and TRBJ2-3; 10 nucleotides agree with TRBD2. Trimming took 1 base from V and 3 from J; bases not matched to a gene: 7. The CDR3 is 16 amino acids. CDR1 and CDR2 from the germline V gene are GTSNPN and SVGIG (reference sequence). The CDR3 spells CAWSAGTSASTDTQYF. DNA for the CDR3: TGTGCCTGGAGTGCGGGGACTAGCGCCAGTACAGATACGCAGTATTTT.

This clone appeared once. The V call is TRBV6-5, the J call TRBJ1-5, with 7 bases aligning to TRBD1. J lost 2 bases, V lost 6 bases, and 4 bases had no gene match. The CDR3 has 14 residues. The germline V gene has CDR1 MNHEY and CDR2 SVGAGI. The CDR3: CASRMGQRNQPQHF. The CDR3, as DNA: TGTGCCAGCAGAATGGGACAGCGCAATCAGCCCCAGCATTTT.

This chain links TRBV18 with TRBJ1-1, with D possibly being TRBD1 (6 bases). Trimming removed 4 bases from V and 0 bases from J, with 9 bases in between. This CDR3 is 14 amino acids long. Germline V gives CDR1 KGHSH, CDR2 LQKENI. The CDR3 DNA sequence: TGTGCCAGCTCACGACAGGCCATGAACACTGAAGCTTTCTTT. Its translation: CASSRQAMNTEAFF.

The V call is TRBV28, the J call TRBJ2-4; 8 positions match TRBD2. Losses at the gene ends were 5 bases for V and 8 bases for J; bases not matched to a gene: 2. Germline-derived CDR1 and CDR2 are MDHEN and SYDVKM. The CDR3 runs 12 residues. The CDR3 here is CASSSGGHIQYF. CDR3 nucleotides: TGTGCCAGCAGTAGCGGGGGTCACATTCAGTACTTC.

CDR3 DNA sequence: TGTGCCAGCATTGGTAGCGGAGCCGAGCAGTACTTC. It encodes CASIGSGAEQYF. This chain links TRBV6-1 with TRBJ2-7, with a weak D call TRBD2 (6 bases). This CDR3 comprises 12 residues. In germline, CDR1 is MNHNS, CDR2 SASEGT. The V end lost 7 bases, the J end lost 6 bases, and 13 bases lay between the germline ends.

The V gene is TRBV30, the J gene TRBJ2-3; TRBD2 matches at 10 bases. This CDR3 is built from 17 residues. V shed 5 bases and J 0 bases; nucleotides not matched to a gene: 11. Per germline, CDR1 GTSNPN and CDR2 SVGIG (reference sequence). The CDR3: CAWDLAGEILSTDTQYF. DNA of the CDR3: TGTGCCTGGGATCTAGCGGGAGAGATATTAAGCACAGATACGCAGTATTTT. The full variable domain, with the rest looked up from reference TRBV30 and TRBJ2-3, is SQTIHQWPATLVQPVGSPLSLECTVEGTSNPNLYWYRQAAGRGLQLLFYSVGIGQISSEVPQNLSASRPQDRQFILSSKKLLLSDSGFYLCAWDLAGEILSTDTQYFGPGTRLTVL.